A single sample gave rise to the 18 T cell receptor beta chains below, sequenced in a study of breast tumors, draining lymph nodes, adjacent tissues. The lymph nodes were axillary draining lymph nodes from breast cancer patients. TCRdb reprocessed the multiplex PCR reads via MiXCR and lists one record per CDR3 protein. This sample yields some 150,000 distinct CDR3 sequences, of which under 25% are seen a single time; roughly 2.7% belongs to the top ten. Sequencing used axillary lymph node tissue. These receptors all come from a female donor with breast cancer. Some clones in this sample may be carry-over from other donors' samples.

The sample holds many counts of this clonotype. This sequence joins TRBV7-9 and TRBJ2-1, with a weak D call TRBD2 (6 bases). From germline, CDR1 is SEHNR and CDR2 FQNEAQ (reference sequence). Deletions cut 5 bases from V and 1 base from J, with 15 bases between. CDR3 size: 16 residues. The CDR3 is CASSLSLAGSYNEQFF. The CDR3 DNA sequence: TGTGCCAGCAGCCTCTCACTAGCAGGGTCCTACAATGAGCAGTTCTTC.

V is TRBV7-9 and J is TRBJ1-6; possibly TRBD1 for D (5 bases). Germline loops: CDR1 SEHNR, CDR2 FQNEAQ (reference sequence). This CDR3 contains 15 residues. V dropped 0 bases and J dropped 8 bases, with 11 bases sitting between them. The CDR3, as DNA: TGTGCCAGCAGCTTAGCAGGGCAGGGTGATTCACCCCTCCACTTT. Protein: CASSLAGQGDSPLHF.

This clonotype was found many times. The J gene is TRBJ2-3, the V gene TRBV7-9; D may be TRBD2 (6 bases). Germline V gives CDR1 SEHNR, CDR2 FQNEAQ (reference sequence). This CDR3 is built from 16 residues. With 1 base removed from V and 1 base from J, the gap between germline ends came to 12 bases. DNA for the CDR3: TGTGCCAGCAGCTTAGTAAGTGGAGGGGGCACAGATACGCAGTATTTT. It yields the protein CASSLVSGGGTDTQYF.

As regards this clonotype: One end of the junction is discordant with germline, which a read error may explain. This chain links TRBV20-1 with TRBJ1-6, with D possibly matching TRBD1 (6 bases). Germline CDR1 is DFQATT and CDR2 is SNEGSKA (reference sequence). The CDR3 runs to 15 residues. The CDR3 sequence: CSARGVGSYNPPLHF. CDR3 in DNA: TGCAGCGCTAGGGGGGTAGGGTCCTATAATCCACCCCTCCACTTT.

Notes on this clonotype: A much larger clone differs by one base, so this may be a read error. The chain carries TRBV6-2 or TRBV6-3 and TRBJ2-7, with D tentatively TRBD2 (5 bases). This CDR3 comprises 13 residues. CDR1 is MNHEY, CDR2 SVGEGT, per germline. V lost 6 bases and J 12 bases, leaving 21 bases between the germline ends. The DNA for the CDR3 is TGTGCCAGCAGCAAACCTTGGAGGTCCCGTCGGTACTTC. It is translated as CASSKPWRSRRYF.

This clonotype was seen many times. CDR3 in DNA: TGTGCCAGCAGCGTAAGGACAGGAACTAATGAAAAACTGTTTTTT. Protein sequence: CASSVRTGTNEKLFF. The J gene is TRBJ1-4, the V gene TRBV5-4; 7 nucleotides agree with TRBD1. With 4 bases clipped from V and 1 base from J, the junction kept 4 bases outside the gene matches. The germline CDR1 and CDR2 sequences are SGHNT and YYREEE (reference sequence). CDR3 length equals 15 residues.

This chain joins TRBV2 and TRBJ2-7; D may be TRBD1 (5 bases). The CDR3 consists of 13 residues. The V end was cut by 3 bases, the J end by 1 base, with 7 bases between. Per the germline V gene, CDR1 is SNHLY and CDR2 is FYNNEI. CDR3 sequence (DNA): TGTGCCAGCAGTGACCAGGGTTCCTACGAGCAGTACTTC. Translated, it gives CASSDQGSYEQYF.

This clonotype showed up many times. This chain connects TRBV2 to TRBJ2-2; 8 bases fit TRBD2. V lost 6 bases, J lost 0 bases, and 6 bases stayed unmatched. Germline V gene sequence: CDR1 SNHLY, CDR2 FYNNEI. There are 16 residues in the CDR3. In nucleotides, the CDR3 is TGTGCCAGCAGCGATCCGGGACTAGCGAACACCGGGGAGCTGTTTTTT. Protein product: CASSDPGLANTGELFF.

About this clonotype: A much bigger clone sits one base away, suggesting this may be a read error. It is likely a read error, because the conserved phenylalanine at the end of the CDR3 is missing. This chain uses TRBV3-1 with TRBJ2-5; 13 bases agree with TRBD2. Germline V gene sequence: CDR1 LGHDT, CDR2 YNNKEL (reference sequence). J was trimmed by 5 bases and V by 3 bases; bases with no gene match: 6. The CDR3 is 16 residues long. The CDR3 spells CASSQATSGRRETQYS. In DNA, the CDR3 is TGTGCCAGCAGCCAGGCGACTAGCGGGAGGCGGGAGACCCAGTACTCC.

Note on this clonotype: Because the CDR3 is missing its conserved closing phenylalanine or tryptophan, this is likely a read error. As DNA, the CDR3 is TGCGCCAGCAGCCCGACTAGACGGGGCGGTAGGGAGACCCAGTACCTC. Protein sequence: CASSPTRRGGRETQYL. The chain uses TRBV4-1 and TRBJ2-5, with D perhaps TRBD2 (6 bases). The V and J ends lost 4 bases and 5 bases respectively, with 20 bases between them. The CDR3 sequence is 16 residues long. From germline, CDR1 is MGHRA and CDR2 YSYEKL.

A word on this clonotype: Just one base apart from a much larger clone, this may be a read error. The chain carries TRBV28 and TRBJ2-7; 9 bases match TRBD1. This CDR3 is 14 amino acids long. Germline values: CDR1 MDHEN, CDR2 SYDVKM. The CDR3 sequence: CASIPRDRVYEQCF. The CDR3 nucleotides read TGTGCCAGCATCCCCAGGGACAGGGTCTACGAGCAGTGCTTC.

This clonotype was observed once. The V and J genes are TRBV24-1 and TRBJ2-1, with 9 bases fitting TRBD2. Germline CDR1 KGHDR, CDR2 SFDVKD. The V segment lost 1 base and the J segment 6 bases; nucleotides outside the gene matches: 9. This CDR3 is 17 amino acids long. The CDR3 bases are TGTGCCACCAGTGATTTCGCGTCTAGCGGGATCATCAATGAGCAGTTCTTC. The encoded protein is CATSDFASSGIINEQFF.

This clonotype was observed many times. This chain joins TRBV6-2 or TRBV6-3 and TRBJ2-7, with D possibly being TRBD1 or TRBD2 (5 bases each). V lost 4 bases, J lost 5 bases, and 12 bases lay in between. Germline CDR1 and CDR2: MNHEY and SVGEGT. The CDR3 runs 13 residues. The CDR3 spells CASSSGPPHEQYF. The CDR3, as DNA: TGTGCCAGCAGTTCGGGACCACCTCACGAGCAGTACTTC.

In this sample, this clonotype turned up many times. The chain couples TRBV12-3 or TRBV12-4 to TRBJ2-2; D may be TRBD1 (6 bases). CDR3 size: 14 residues. Trimming removed 3 bases at V and 6 bases at J, with 11 bases between. The CDR3 sequence: CASSLSGGAGELFF. In nucleotides, the CDR3 is TGTGCCAGCAGTTTGAGTGGGGGCGCCGGGGAGCTGTTTTTT.

The V and J genes are TRBV6-5 and TRBJ2-3; no firm D call. Trimming removed 2 bases at V and 0 bases at J, with 9 bases between. The CDR3 runs to 15 residues. CDR1 and CDR2 from the germline V gene are MNHEY and SVGAGI. CDR3 amino acids: CASSYGRSSTDTQYF. In nucleotides, the CDR3 is TGTGCCAGCAGTTACGGCCGGTCTAGCACAGATACGCAGTATTTT.

This clonotype was counted many times. The rearrangement uses TRBV9 and TRBJ2-7, with D possibly TRBD2 on 5 matching bases. The germline V and J ends were trimmed by 1 base and 3 bases, with 5 bases remaining between them. The germline gives CDR1 SGDLS, CDR2 YYNGEE. The CDR3 covers 12 residues. The CDR3 loop is CASSVTSYEQYF. CDR3 in DNA: TGTGCCAGCAGCGTAACTAGCTACGAGCAGTACTTC.

The chain uses TRBV7-3 and TRBJ2-7; 14 bases align to TRBD2. Germline trimming cut 5 bases from V and 7 bases from J; bases unmatched to any gene: 7. Germline V gene data show CDR1 as SGHTA and CDR2 as FQGTGA. The CDR3 loop spans 15 amino acids. CDR3 nucleotide sequence: TGTGCCAGCAGCCCGGGGGGACTAGCGGGAGAGGAGCAGTACTTC. It is translated as CASSPGGLAGEEQYF. Looking up the rest from reference TRBV7-3 and TRBJ2-7 gives the full variable domain: GAGVSQTPSNKVTEKGKYVELRCDPISGHTALYWYRQSLGQGPEFLIYFQGTGAADDSGLPNDRFFAVRPEGSVSTLKIQRTERGDSAVYLCASSPGGLAGEEQYFGPGTRLTVT.

Ten or more counts support this clonotype. V and J are TRBV12-3 or TRBV12-4 and TRBJ2-3; the D is unclear. The CDR3 spans 14 residues. V was clipped by 1 base and J by 3 bases, with 8 bases between them. The CDR3 region is CASSLGTWTDTQYF. As DNA, the CDR3 is TGTGCCAGCAGTTTAGGGACGTGGACAGATACGCAGTATTTT.